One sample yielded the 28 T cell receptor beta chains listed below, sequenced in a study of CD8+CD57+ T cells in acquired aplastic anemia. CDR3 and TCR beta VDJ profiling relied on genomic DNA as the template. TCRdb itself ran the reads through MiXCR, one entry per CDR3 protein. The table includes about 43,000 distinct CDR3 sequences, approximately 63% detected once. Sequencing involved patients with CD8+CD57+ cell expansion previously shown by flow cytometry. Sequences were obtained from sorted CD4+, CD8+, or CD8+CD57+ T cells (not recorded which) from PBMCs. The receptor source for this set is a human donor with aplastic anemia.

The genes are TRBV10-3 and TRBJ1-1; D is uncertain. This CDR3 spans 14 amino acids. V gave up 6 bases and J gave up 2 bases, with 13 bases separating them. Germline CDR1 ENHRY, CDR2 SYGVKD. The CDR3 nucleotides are TGTGCCATCAGCTACACAGCGTCTAACACTGAAGCTTTCTTT. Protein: CAISYTASNTEAFF.

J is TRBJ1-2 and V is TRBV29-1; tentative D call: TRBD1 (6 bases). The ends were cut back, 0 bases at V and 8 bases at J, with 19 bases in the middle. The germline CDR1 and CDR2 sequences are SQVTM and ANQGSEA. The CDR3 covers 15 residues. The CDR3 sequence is CSVEEPRSQGYGYTF. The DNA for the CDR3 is TGCAGCGTTGAAGAACCTAGGTCGCAGGGGTACGGCTACACCTTC.

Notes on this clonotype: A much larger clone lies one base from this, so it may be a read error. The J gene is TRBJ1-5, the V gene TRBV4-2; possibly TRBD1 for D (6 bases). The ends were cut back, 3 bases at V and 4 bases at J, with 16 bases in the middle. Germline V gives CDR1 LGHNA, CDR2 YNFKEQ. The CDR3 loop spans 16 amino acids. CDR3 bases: TGTGCCAGCAGCCACGATGCGGGGGGCATGAATCAGCCCCAGCATTTT. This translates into CASSHDAGGMNQPQHF.

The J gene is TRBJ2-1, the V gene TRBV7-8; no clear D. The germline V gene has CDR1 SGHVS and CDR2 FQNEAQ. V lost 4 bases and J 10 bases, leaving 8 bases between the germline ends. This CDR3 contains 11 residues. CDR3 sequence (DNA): TGTGCCAGCAGCTCCCTCTCAGAGCAGTTCTTC. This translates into CASSSLSEQFF.

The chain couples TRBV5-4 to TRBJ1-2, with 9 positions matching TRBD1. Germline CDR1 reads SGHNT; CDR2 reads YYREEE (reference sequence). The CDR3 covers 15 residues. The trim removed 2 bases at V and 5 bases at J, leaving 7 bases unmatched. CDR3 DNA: TGTGCCAGCAGCTTACCTACAGGGGGCGCGTATGGCTACACCTTC. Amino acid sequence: CASSLPTGGAYGYTF. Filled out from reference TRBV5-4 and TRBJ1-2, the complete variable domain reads ETGVTQSPTHLIKTRGQQVTLRCSSQSGHNTVSWYQQALGQGPQFIFQYYREEENGRGNFPPRFSGLQFPNYSSELNVNALELDDSALYLCASSLPTGGAYGYTFGSGTRLTVV.

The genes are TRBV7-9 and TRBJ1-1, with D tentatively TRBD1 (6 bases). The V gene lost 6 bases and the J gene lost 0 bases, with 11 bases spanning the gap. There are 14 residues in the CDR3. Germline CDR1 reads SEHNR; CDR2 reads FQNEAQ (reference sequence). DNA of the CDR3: TGTGCCAGCAGACAGGGTTATATGAACACTGAAGCTTTCTTT. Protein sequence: CASRQGYMNTEAFF.

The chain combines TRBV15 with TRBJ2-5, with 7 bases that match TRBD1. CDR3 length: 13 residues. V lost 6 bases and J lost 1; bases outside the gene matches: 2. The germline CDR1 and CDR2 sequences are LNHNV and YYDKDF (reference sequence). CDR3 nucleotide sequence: TGTGCCACCAGTAGGGACAGCCAAGAGACCCAGTACTTC. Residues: CATSRDSQETQYF.

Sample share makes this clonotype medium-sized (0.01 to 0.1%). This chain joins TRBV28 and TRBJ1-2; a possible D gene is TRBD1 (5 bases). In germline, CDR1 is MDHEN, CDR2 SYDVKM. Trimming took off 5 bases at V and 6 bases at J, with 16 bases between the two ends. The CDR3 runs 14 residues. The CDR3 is CASSTSGTKNGYTF. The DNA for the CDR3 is TGTGCCAGCAGTACCTCCGGGACGAAAAATGGCTACACCTTC.

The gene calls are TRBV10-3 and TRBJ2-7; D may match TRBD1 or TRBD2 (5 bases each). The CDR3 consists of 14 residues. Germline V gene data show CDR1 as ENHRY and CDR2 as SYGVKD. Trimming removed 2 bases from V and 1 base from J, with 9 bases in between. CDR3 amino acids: CAISEGDGSYEQYF. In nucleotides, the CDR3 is TGTGCCATCAGTGAGGGGGACGGTTCCTACGAGCAGTACTTC.

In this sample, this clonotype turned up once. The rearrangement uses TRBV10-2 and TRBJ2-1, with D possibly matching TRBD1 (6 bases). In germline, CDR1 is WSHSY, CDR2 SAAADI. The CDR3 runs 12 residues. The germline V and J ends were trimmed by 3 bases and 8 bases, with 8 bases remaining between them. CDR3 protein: CASSEQGDEQFF. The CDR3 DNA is TGCGCCAGCAGTGAACAGGGCGATGAGCAGTTCTTC.

CDR3 residues: CASSIVWAYQETQYF. CDR3 DNA sequence: TGTGCCAGTAGTATAGTCTGGGCGTACCAAGAGACCCAGTACTTC. The chain recombines TRBV19 with TRBJ2-5; no definite D call. This CDR3 spans 15 amino acids. Looked up from germline, CDR1 is LNHDA and CDR2 is SQIVND (reference sequence). V lost 1 base and J 0 bases, leaving 9 bases between the germline ends.

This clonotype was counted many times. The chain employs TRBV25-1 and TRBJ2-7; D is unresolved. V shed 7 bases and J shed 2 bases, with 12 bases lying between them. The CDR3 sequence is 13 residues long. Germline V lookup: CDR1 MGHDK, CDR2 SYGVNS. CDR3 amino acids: CASTFGNTYEQYF. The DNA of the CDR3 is TGTGCCAGCACGTTCGGAAACACCTACGAGCAGTACTTC.

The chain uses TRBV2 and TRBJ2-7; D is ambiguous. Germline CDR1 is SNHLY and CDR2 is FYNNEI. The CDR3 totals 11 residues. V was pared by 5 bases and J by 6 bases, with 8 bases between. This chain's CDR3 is CASSYSGEQYF. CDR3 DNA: TGTGCCAGCAGTTACTCGGGCGAGCAGTACTTC.

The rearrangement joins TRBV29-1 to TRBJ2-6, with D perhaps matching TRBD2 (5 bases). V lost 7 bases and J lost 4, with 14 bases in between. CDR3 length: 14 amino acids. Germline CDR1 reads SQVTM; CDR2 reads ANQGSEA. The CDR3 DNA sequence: TGCAGCGCCCTAGCCCCGACCGGGGCCAACGTCCTGACTTTC. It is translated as CSALAPTGANVLTF.

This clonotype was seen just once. The CDR3 reads CATSRDRDASTDTQYF. CDR3 in DNA: TGTGCCACCAGCAGAGATCGGGACGCCTCCACAGATACGCAGTATTTT. The rearrangement joins TRBV15 to TRBJ2-3, with D perhaps matching TRBD1 or TRBD2 (5 bases each). Deletions cut 0 bases from V and 2 bases from J, with 12 bases between. Germline CDR1 LNHNV, CDR2 YYDKDF (reference sequence). The CDR3 is made up of 16 amino acids.

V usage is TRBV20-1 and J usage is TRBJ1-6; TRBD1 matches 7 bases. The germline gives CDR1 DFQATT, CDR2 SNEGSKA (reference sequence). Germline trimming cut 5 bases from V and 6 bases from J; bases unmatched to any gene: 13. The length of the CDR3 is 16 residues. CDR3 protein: CSASRTAGGRNSPLHF. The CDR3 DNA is TGCAGTGCTTCGCGCACGGCAGGGGGGCGTAATTCACCCCTCCACTTT.

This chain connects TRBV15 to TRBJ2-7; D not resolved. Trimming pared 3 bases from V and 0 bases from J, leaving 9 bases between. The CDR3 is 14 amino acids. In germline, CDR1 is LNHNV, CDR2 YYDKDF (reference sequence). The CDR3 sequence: CATSSRSGSYEQYF. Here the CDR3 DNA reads TGTGCCACCAGCAGTAGGAGTGGCTCCTACGAGCAGTACTTC.

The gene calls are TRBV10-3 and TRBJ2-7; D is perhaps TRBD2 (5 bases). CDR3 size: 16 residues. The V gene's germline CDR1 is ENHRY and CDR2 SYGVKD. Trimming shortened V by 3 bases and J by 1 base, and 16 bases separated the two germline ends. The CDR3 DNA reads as TGTGCCATCAGTGATAGGAGTAGCGATACTTCCTACGAGCAGTACTTC. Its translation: CAISDRSSDTSYEQYF.

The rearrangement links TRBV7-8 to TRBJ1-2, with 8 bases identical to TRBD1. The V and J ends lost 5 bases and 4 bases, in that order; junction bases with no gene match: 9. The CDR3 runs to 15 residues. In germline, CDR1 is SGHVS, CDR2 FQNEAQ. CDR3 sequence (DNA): TGTGCCAGCAGCGTAGAAGCAGGGGGCGGCTATGGCTACACCTTC. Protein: CASSVEAGGGYGYTF.

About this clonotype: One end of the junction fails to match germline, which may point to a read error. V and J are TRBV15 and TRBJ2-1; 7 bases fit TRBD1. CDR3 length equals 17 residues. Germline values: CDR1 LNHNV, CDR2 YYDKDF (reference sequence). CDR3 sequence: CATSGQSQGSSYSEQFF. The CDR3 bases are TGTGCCACCAGCGGACAATCACAGGGGAGCTCCTACAGTGAGCAGTTCTTC. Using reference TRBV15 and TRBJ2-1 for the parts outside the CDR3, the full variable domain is DAMVIQNPRYQVTQFGKPVTLSCSQTLNHNVMYWYQQKSSQAPKLLFHYYDKDFNNEADTPDNFQSRRPNTSFCFLDIRSPGLGDTAMYLCATSGQSQGSSYSEQFFGPGTRLTVL.

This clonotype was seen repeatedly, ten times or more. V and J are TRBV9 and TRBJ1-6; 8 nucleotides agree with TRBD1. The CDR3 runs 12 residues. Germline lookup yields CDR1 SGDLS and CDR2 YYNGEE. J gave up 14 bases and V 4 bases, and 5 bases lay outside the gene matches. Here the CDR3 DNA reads TGTGCCAGCAGCCTCGACAGGGGAGCCCTCCACTTT. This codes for CASSLDRGALHF.

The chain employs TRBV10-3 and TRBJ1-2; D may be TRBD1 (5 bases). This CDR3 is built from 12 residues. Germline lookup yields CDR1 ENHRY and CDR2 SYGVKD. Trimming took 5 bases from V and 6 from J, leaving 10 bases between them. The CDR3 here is CAISMGPDGYTF. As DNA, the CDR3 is TGTGCCATCAGTATGGGACCCGATGGCTACACCTTC.

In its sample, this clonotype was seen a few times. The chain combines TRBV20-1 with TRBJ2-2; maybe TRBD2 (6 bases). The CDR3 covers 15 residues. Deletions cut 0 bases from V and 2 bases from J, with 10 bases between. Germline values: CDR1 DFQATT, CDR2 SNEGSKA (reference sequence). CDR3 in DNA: TGCAGTGCTAGAGATCGGGGGTTCAACACCGGGGAGCTGTTTTTT. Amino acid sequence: CSARDRGFNTGELFF.

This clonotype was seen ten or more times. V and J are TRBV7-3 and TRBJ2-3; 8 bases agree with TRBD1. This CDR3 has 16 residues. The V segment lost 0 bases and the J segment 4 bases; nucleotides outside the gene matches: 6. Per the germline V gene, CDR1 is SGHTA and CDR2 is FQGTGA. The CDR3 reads CASSLTGTGRADTQYF. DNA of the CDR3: TGTGCCAGCAGCTTAACGGGGACAGGTCGAGCAGATACGCAGTATTTT.

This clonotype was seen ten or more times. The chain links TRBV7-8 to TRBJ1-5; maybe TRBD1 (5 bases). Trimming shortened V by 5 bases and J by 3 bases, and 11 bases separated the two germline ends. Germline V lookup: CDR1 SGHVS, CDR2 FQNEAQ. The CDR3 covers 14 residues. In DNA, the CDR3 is TGTGCCAGCAGCCCGGACATTCTCAATCAGCCCCAGCATTTT. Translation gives CASSPDILNQPQHF.

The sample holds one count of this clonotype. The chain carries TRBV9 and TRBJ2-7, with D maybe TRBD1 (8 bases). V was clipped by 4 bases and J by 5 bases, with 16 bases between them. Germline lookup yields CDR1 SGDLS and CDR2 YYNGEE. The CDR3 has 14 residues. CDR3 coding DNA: TGTGCCAGCAGCAAACGGACAGGGAGGGACGAGCAGTACTTC. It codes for CASSKRTGRDEQYF.

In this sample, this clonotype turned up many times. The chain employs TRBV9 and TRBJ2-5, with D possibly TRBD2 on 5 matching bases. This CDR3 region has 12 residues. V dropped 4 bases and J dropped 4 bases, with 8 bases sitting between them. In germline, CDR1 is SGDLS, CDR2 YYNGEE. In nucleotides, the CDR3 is TGTGCCAGCAGCAGCGGCGGAGAGACCCAGTACTTC. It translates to CASSSGGETQYF. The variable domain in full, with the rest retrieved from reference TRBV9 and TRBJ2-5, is DSGVTQTPKHLITATGQRVTLRCSPRSGDLSVYWYQQSLDQGLQFLIQYYNGEERAKGNILERFSAQQFPDLHSELNLSSLELGDSALYFCASSSGGETQYFGPGTRLLVL.

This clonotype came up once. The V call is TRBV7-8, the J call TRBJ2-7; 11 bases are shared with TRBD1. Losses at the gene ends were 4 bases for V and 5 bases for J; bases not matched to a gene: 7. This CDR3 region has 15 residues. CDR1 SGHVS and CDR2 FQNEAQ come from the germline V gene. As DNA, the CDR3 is TGTGCCAGCAGCTCCCCGGGACAGGGGGGCCACGAGCAGTACTTC. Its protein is CASSSPGQGGHEQYF.